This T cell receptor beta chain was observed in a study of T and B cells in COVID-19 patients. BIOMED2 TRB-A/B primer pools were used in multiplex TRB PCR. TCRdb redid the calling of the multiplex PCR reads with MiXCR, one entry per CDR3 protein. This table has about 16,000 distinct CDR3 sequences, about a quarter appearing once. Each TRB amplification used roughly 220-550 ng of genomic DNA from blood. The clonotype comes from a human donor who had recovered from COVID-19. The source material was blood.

The CDR3 nucleotides are TGTGCCAGCAGTTTTTCCCACTCCTACGAGCAGTACTTC. Translated, it gives CASSFSHSYEQYF. V gene TRBV12-3 or TRBV12-4 combines with J gene TRBJ2-7, with unresolved D. The CDR3 loop spans 13 amino acids. V was shortened by 3 bases and J by 0 bases, with 6 bases between the two germline ends.